The T cell receptor (beta chain) under discussion was sequenced for a study of siplizumab effects on memory and regulatory T cells. Per the germline V gene, CDR1 is SQVTM and CDR2 is ANQGSEA. The CDR3 is 12 residues long. The V segment lost 7 bases and the J segment 7 bases; nucleotides outside the gene matches: 3. Study-wide findings and caveats: Alloreactive CD4+ clones that could be mapped were on average approximately 69% Treg-derived with siplizumab, against more than 25% in controls. The authors mapped only a minor fraction of alloreactive clones to unstimulated subsets. Roughly 75-97% of proliferating CD4+ or CD8+ clones lacked a naive or memory phenotype that could be assigned.

The data were produced by immunoSEQ multiplex PCR, yet TCRdb's version contains in-frame clones alone and is incomplete. The repertoire holds some 100,000 clones, with about 91% as singletons. Details on this clone: Antigen specificity is unknown.

The sample comprised Tregs sorted from blood. V is TRBV29-1 and J is TRBJ2-1, with 11 bases matching TRBD2. The TCR sequence derives from a human donor in good health. CDR3 in amino acids: CSAGTSGNEQFF. In nucleotides, the CDR3 is TGCAGCGCCGGGACTAGCGGTAATGAGCAGTTCTTC.